This T cell receptor delta chain was sequenced for a study of gamma-delta T cells after stem cell transplantation. TCRdb reprocessed the RT-PCR reads using CATT. The sample includes more than 550 delta-chain clones, over 35% of them seen just once. J was trimmed by 0 bases and V by 0 bases; bases with no gene match: 10. The CDR3 runs 20 residues. In germline, CDR1 is GEAIGNYY, CDR2 EKD. This chain joins TRDV2 and TRDJ3; TRDD3 matches 7 bases. The origin of this receptor is a human donor. It is not recorded whose cells these are; they may come from a transplant donor. The sequencing input was gamma-delta T cells. The CDR3: CACDTVSGWGSSWDTRQMFF. The CDR3 nucleotides read TGTGCCTGTGACACCGTGAGTGGATGGGGGAGCTCCTGGGACACCCGACAGATGTTTTTC.